The rows below give T cell receptor beta chains drawn from one sample of a study of blood T cell repertoires in COVID-19. Produced via immunoSEQ multiplex PCR; TCRdb's table is partial and in-frame only. The profile shows 150,000 to 190,000 clones, roughly 85% of them singletons. Specimen: peripheral blood. The receptors were gathered from a woman in her sixties or seventies with COVID-19, enrolled during active disease. CDR3s include the opening cysteine and the closing phenylalanine or tryptophan. Each record gives: J gene, V gene, clone size, CDR3 protein. Not all rows give a size; the values are once, few, many and, for expanded clones, a class.

J gene: TRBJ1-4; V gene: TRBV7-3; clone size: once; CDR3 protein: CASSLGSGQSDEKLFF
J gene: TRBJ2-1; V gene: TRBV4-1; clone size: NA; CDR3 protein: CASSLWPYNEQFF
J gene: TRBJ2-1; V gene: TRBV14; clone size: once; CDR3 protein: CASSEREGYNNEQFF
J gene: TRBJ1-4; V gene: TRBV25-1; clone size: NA; CDR3 protein: CASSEYRGGTNEKLFF
J gene: TRBJ2-1; V gene: TRBV12-3/TRBV12-4; clone size: NA; CDR3 protein: CASSLGEDRGMFF
J gene: TRBJ1-3; V gene: TRBV6-5; clone size: NA; CDR3 protein: CASSTGGGNTIYF
J gene: TRBJ1-2; V gene: TRBV29-1; clone size: NA; CDR3 protein: CSVEDRTGRYGYTF
J gene: TRBJ2-1; V gene: TRBV25-1; clone size: NA; CDR3 protein: CASSEPIQIEQFF
J gene: TRBJ1-6; V gene: TRBV7-8; clone size: once; CDR3 protein: CASTLGDRGHYPNSPLHF
J gene: TRBJ2-6; V gene: TRBV19; clone size: NA; CDR3 protein: CASSIRRESGANVLTF
J gene: TRBJ1-1; V gene: TRBV9; clone size: NA; CDR3 protein: CASSATGTANTRAFF
J gene: TRBJ1-1; V gene: TRBV19; clone size: few; CDR3 protein: CASKTGRNTEAFF
J gene: TRBJ2-1; V gene: TRBV3-1/TRBV3-2; clone size: NA; CDR3 protein: CASSPTSGGPNEQFF
J gene: TRBJ2-7; V gene: TRBV6-6; clone size: NA; CDR3 protein: CASRVGEAEQYF
J gene: TRBJ1-1; V gene: TRBV6-5; clone size: NA; CDR3 protein: CASRSGGRDTEAFF
J gene: TRBJ1-1; V gene: TRBV28; clone size: NA; CDR3 protein: CASSLTGGDTEAFF
J gene: TRBJ2-7; V gene: TRBV19; clone size: NA; CDR3 protein: CASSGGQGAVGEQYF
J gene: TRBJ1-1; V gene: TRBV9; clone size: few; CDR3 protein: CASSVDPGVRTEAFF
J gene: TRBJ1-1; V gene: TRBV3-1/TRBV3-2; clone size: NA; CDR3 protein: CASSPSVDGTEAFF
J gene: TRBJ1-2; V gene: TRBV11-2; clone size: few; CDR3 protein: CASSLGGGYGYTF
J gene: TRBJ1-1; V gene: TRBV14; clone size: NA; CDR3 protein: CASSQGIIGGTEAFF
J gene: TRBJ1-1; V gene: TRBV5-1; clone size: NA; CDR3 protein: CASSMGRGSFTEAFF
J gene: TRBJ1-2; V gene: TRBV3-1/TRBV3-2; clone size: NA; CDR3 protein: CASSPRTGRGYTF
J gene: TRBJ1-1; V gene: TRBV19; clone size: NA; CDR3 protein: CASIVQGMTEAFF
J gene: TRBJ1-2; V gene: TRBV5-1; clone size: NA; CDR3 protein: CASSLKGQGRDSGYTF
J gene: TRBJ2-3; V gene: TRBV5-8; clone size: NA; CDR3 protein: CASSWDSDTQYF
J gene: TRBJ1-1; V gene: TRBV2; clone size: NA; CDR3 protein: CASISVFMNTEAFF
J gene: TRBJ1-2; V gene: TRBV4-1; clone size: NA; CDR3 protein: CASSQDLPRGIGQQDYGYTF
J gene: TRBJ2-1; V gene: TRBV7-9; clone size: NA; CDR3 protein: CASSLASGSSGGFNEQFF
J gene: TRBJ1-2; V gene: TRBV21-1; clone size: NA; CDR3 protein: CASSKDGDNYGYTF
J gene: TRBJ1-6; V gene: TRBV30; clone size: NA; CDR3 protein: CAWSPEAGWYSPLHF
J gene: TRBJ2-7; V gene: TRBV2; clone size: NA; CDR3 protein: CASRRDSYEQYF
J gene: TRBJ1-1; V gene: TRBV7-3; clone size: NA; CDR3 protein: CASRPGQGGTEAFF
J gene: TRBJ1-2; V gene: TRBV30; clone size: NA; CDR3 protein: CAWTRYNRQGKYGYTF
J gene: TRBJ1-1; V gene: TRBV19; clone size: NA; CDR3 protein: CASSISPGGGAFF
J gene: TRBJ1-5; V gene: TRBV27; clone size: few; CDR3 protein: CASSTGKLQPQHF
J gene: TRBJ2-1; V gene: TRBV4-1; clone size: NA; CDR3 protein: CASSQDGTSGYNEQFF
J gene: TRBJ1-1; V gene: TRBV10-1; clone size: NA; CDR3 protein: CASSQGAGTEAFF
J gene: TRBJ1-5; V gene: TRBV13; clone size: NA; CDR3 protein: CASSLSTGNQPQHF
J gene: TRBJ1-1; V gene: TRBV25-1; clone size: NA; CDR3 protein: CASSRTGKAFF
J gene: TRBJ1-2; V gene: TRBV6-1; clone size: NA; CDR3 protein: CASSEAPGHGYGYTF
J gene: TRBJ2-3; V gene: TRBV24-1; clone size: NA; CDR3 protein: CATSEPGQGVFPDTQYF
J gene: TRBJ1-2; V gene: TRBV29-1; clone size: NA; CDR3 protein: CSVGAQVYGYTF
J gene: TRBJ2-2; V gene: TRBV9; clone size: NA; CDR3 protein: CASSVPQRGGSNTGELFF
J gene: TRBJ1-2; V gene: TRBV5-1; clone size: few; CDR3 protein: CASSPRGLLGDGYTF
J gene: TRBJ2-3; V gene: TRBV5-1; clone size: NA; CDR3 protein: CASSRERTDTQYF
J gene: TRBJ1-3; V gene: TRBV11-2; clone size: NA; CDR3 protein: CASSRRDRTSGNTIYF
J gene: TRBJ2-1; V gene: TRBV7-2; clone size: NA; CDR3 protein: CASGLAGGYNEQFF
J gene: TRBJ2-5; V gene: TRBV9; clone size: few; CDR3 protein: CASSGQSAGTQYF
J gene: TRBJ1-1; V gene: TRBV6-6; clone size: many; CDR3 protein: CASSPQLRTGGVTEAFF
J gene: TRBJ2-5; V gene: TRBV9; clone size: NA; CDR3 protein: CASSAGTSGTPTQYF
J gene: TRBJ2-3; V gene: TRBV10-2; clone size: NA; CDR3 protein: CASSGTSVTDTQYF
J gene: TRBJ2-1; V gene: TRBV6-5; clone size: NA; CDR3 protein: CASSFPGQGSYNEQFF
J gene: TRBJ2-7; V gene: TRBV27; clone size: NA; CDR3 protein: CASSFWTSGGTYEQYF
J gene: TRBJ1-1; V gene: TRBV9; clone size: NA; CDR3 protein: CASSLTGGSTEAFF